This passage covers 23 T cell receptor beta chains from one sample sequenced in a study of shared clonotypes between healthy human individuals. Here immunoSEQ multiplex PCR was the method, and the copy in TCRdb shows in-frame clones only, minus some. There are about 530,000 clones in the sample; about 96% occur only once, and about 0.064% lies in the top ten. Specimen: naive CD4+ T cells sorted from blood. The subset denotes: CD45RA+ positively selected. The source is a woman in her thirties in good health.

DNA for the CDR3: TGTGCCAGCAGGGAGGCTAGGGGGAAAGTTCAAGAGACCCAGTACTTC. It specifies CASREARGKVQETQYF. This chain connects TRBV7-8 to TRBJ2-5; D is perhaps TRBD1 (6 bases). This CDR3 contains 16 residues. V was trimmed by 6 bases and J by 2 bases, leaving 19 bases between them. Germline loops: CDR1 SGHVS, CDR2 FQNEAQ.

The V gene is TRBV7-7, the J gene TRBJ2-5, with D maybe TRBD2 (6 bases). CDR1 is SSHAT, CDR2 FNYEAQ, per germline (reference sequence). V lost 5 bases to trimming and J lost 4 bases, with 14 bases between them. The CDR3 runs to 14 residues. The DNA for the CDR3 is TGTGCCAGCAGCGGACCAGCGGGTGGAGAGACCCAGTACTTC. It yields the protein CASSGPAGGETQYF.

The rearrangement joins TRBV27 to TRBJ2-7; 10 nucleotides line up with TRBD2. The germline V gene has CDR1 MNHEY and CDR2 SMNVEV (reference sequence). J lost 0 bases, V lost 5 bases, and 4 bases had no gene match. This CDR3 is built from 15 residues. CDR3 bases: TGTGCCAGCAGTCCCAGCGGGAGGGCCTCCTACGAGCAGTACTTC. This encodes CASSPSGRASYEQYF.

The chain combines TRBV5-1 with TRBJ2-5; possibly TRBD1 for D (5 bases). V gave up 2 bases and J gave up 1 base, with 12 bases separating them. The CDR3 has 15 residues. Per germline, CDR1 SGHRS and CDR2 YFSETQ. The CDR3 sequence is CASSFGRAAQETQYF. The CDR3, as DNA: TGCGCCAGCAGCTTCGGCAGGGCGGCCCAAGAGACCCAGTACTTC.

The rearrangement links TRBV29-1 to TRBJ2-1; unclear D gene. V lost 4 bases and J 6 bases, leaving 19 bases between the germline ends. Per the germline V gene, CDR1 is SQVTM and CDR2 is ANQGSEA. This CDR3 is 15 amino acids long. CDR3 DNA sequence: TGCAGCGTTGCCTTTACTACCGCCGATTTCAATGAGCAGTTCTTC. Residues: CSVAFTTADFNEQFF.

This clone was detected once. The genes are TRBV6-1 and TRBJ1-2; a weak D match, TRBD1 (5 bases). CDR1 and CDR2 from the germline V gene are MNHNS and SASEGT. V lost 3 bases, J lost 1 base, and 12 bases lay in between. This CDR3 comprises 15 residues. The CDR3 nucleotides read TGTGCCAGCAGTGACCCCGGGACGATTAACTATGGCTACACCTTC. Protein: CASSDPGTINYGYTF.

The genes are TRBV13 and TRBJ2-5; no clear D. The CDR3 is 13 residues long. The germline gives CDR1 PRHDT, CDR2 FYEKMQ (reference sequence). Trimming cost V 1 base and J 2 bases, with 5 bases left between them. The CDR3 reads CASSLDRQETQYF. The CDR3 DNA reads TGTGCCAGCAGCTTAGACAGACAAGAGACCCAGTACTTC.

The V gene is TRBV12-5, the J gene TRBJ1-5; D uncertain. Germline assignment: CDR1 LGHNT and CDR2 FRNRAP. The CDR3 is made up of 13 amino acids. Deletions cut 5 bases from V and 6 bases from J, with 11 bases between. CDR3 region: CASGIKMVQPQHF. CDR3 bases: TGTGCTAGTGGTATTAAAATGGTTCAGCCCCAGCATTTT.

V is TRBV19 and J is TRBJ2-2; 9 nucleotides align to TRBD2. CDR3 length: 15 amino acids. J lost 5 bases, V lost 3 bases, and 4 bases had no gene match. Looked up from germline, CDR1 is LNHDA and CDR2 is SQIVND (reference sequence). CDR3 region: CASSISSGVTGELFF. In DNA form, the CDR3 reads TGTGCCAGTAGTATTTCTAGCGGGGTAACCGGGGAGCTGTTTTTT.

This chain links TRBV6-1 with TRBJ2-1, with D possibly TRBD2 on 6 matching bases. This CDR3 has 11 amino acids. Germline CDR1 MNHNS, CDR2 SASEGT. V was pared by 4 bases and J by 12 bases, with 10 bases between. This CDR3 reads CASSGGVWQFF. As DNA, the CDR3 is TGTGCCAGCAGTGGGGGGGTCTGGCAGTTCTTC.

This chain joins TRBV6-5 and TRBJ1-5, with D tentatively TRBD1 (5 bases). CDR1 MNHEY and CDR2 SVGAGI come from the germline V gene. CDR3 size: 13 residues. Deletions cut 5 bases from V and 7 bases from J, with 12 bases between. CDR3 sequence reads: CASSLTGFQPQHF. The CDR3 region has the DNA TGTGCCAGCAGTCTCACAGGTTTCCAGCCCCAGCATTTT.

This chain links TRBV28 with TRBJ2-7; D gene uncertain. The CDR3 extends over 15 amino acids. V lost 6 bases and J lost 3, with 18 bases in between. In germline, CDR1 is MDHEN, CDR2 SYDVKM. The chain's CDR3 is CASSSYKAQYYEQYF. The CDR3, as DNA: TGTGCCAGCAGCTCATACAAGGCACAGTACTACGAGCAGTACTTC. Full variable domain (remainder filled in from reference TRBV28 and TRBJ2-7): DVKVTQSSRYLVKRTGEKVFLECVQDMDHENMFWYRQDPGLGLRLIYFSYDVKMKEKGDIPEGYSVSREKKERFSLILESASTNQTSMYLCASSSYKAQYYEQYFGPGTRLTVT.

The gene calls are TRBV4-2 and TRBJ2-3; D perhaps matches TRBD2 (5 bases). This CDR3 is built from 15 residues. V gave up 0 bases and J gave up 4 bases, with 11 bases separating them. CDR1 and CDR2 from the germline V gene are LGHNA and YNFKEQ. The CDR3 coding sequence is TGTGCCAGCAGCCAAGATTTCCGGACTTCAGATACGCAGTATTTT. It specifies CASSQDFRTSDTQYF.

The chain couples TRBV15 to TRBJ2-1, with D maybe TRBD1 (6 bases). This CDR3 region has 13 residues. The germline V gene encodes CDR1 LNHNV and CDR2 YYDKDF (reference sequence). V gave up 6 bases and J gave up 8 bases, with 14 bases separating them. The CDR3 DNA sequence: TGTGCCACCAGGCTAACAGGGAACCATGAGCAGTTCTTC. Amino acid sequence: CATRLTGNHEQFF.

The chain combines TRBV9 with TRBJ2-7; the D gene is possibly TRBD2 (5 bases). The V gene's germline CDR1 is SGDLS and CDR2 YYNGEE. Trimming stripped 7 bases from V and 1 base from J, with 12 bases between. This CDR3 has 13 residues. CDR3 coding DNA: TGTGCCAGCGGAAGCGGAATTTCCTACGAGCAGTACTTC. It is translated as CASGSGISYEQYF. Full variable domain (missing parts from reference TRBV9 and TRBJ2-7): DSGVTQTPKHLITATGQRVTLRCSPRSGDLSVYWYQQSLDQGLQFLIQYYNGEERAKGNILERFSAQQFPDLHSELNLSSLELGDSALYFCASGSGISYEQYFGPGTRLTVT.

The chain joins TRBV11-2 to TRBJ2-6, with 9 bases lining up with TRBD2. Germline loops: CDR1 SGHAT, CDR2 FQNNGV. Losses at the gene ends were 5 bases for V and 0 bases for J; bases not matched to a gene: 8. The CDR3 consists of 18 residues. The CDR3 spells CASSLGLASLSGANVLTF. CDR3 coding DNA: TGTGCCAGCAGCCTCGGACTAGCGAGCCTCTCTGGGGCCAACGTCCTGACTTTC.

DNA of the CDR3: TGTGCCAGCAGCCCGGGAAACAAGAACACTGAAGCTTTCTTT. Its translation: CASSPGNKNTEAFF. This rearrangement joins TRBV7-9 to TRBJ1-1; D unresolved. The V gene's germline CDR1 is SEHNR and CDR2 FQNEAQ (reference sequence). Trimming took off 5 bases at V and 1 base at J, with 11 bases between the two ends. The CDR3 is 14 residues long.

This chain joins TRBV14 and TRBJ1-3; D is perhaps TRBD1 (6 bases). Germline assignment: CDR1 SGHDN and CDR2 FVKESK. The ends were cut back, 3 bases at V and 5 bases at J, with 14 bases in the middle. The CDR3 runs to 15 residues. The CDR3 protein is CASSHSDRIRNTIYF. The CDR3 DNA reads as TGTGCCAGCAGCCACTCCGACAGGATAAGAAACACCATATATTTT.

V is TRBV25-1 and J is TRBJ1-1; the D gene is possibly TRBD1 (5 bases). The CDR3 covers 16 residues. Per the germline V gene, CDR1 is MGHDK and CDR2 is SYGVNS. The V end was cut by 0 bases, the J end by 9 bases, with 20 bases between. The DNA of the CDR3 is TGTGCCAGCAGTGAATACTGGGATACAGGAATTGGCAAAGCTTTCTTT. Amino acid sequence: CASSEYWDTGIGKAFF.

The chain couples TRBV15 to TRBJ1-1; D call uncertain. With 0 bases removed from V and 0 bases from J, the gap between germline ends came to 11 bases. The CDR3 is made up of 16 amino acids. CDR1 LNHNV and CDR2 YYDKDF come from the germline V gene (reference sequence). In nucleotides, the CDR3 is TGTGCCACCAGCAGAGATCGTGCAGCGGTGAACACTGAAGCTTTCTTT. Its translation: CATSRDRAAVNTEAFF.

This chain joins TRBV5-4 and TRBJ2-7, with 8 positions matching TRBD1. After removal of 4 bases from V and 2 bases from J, the junction contained 11 bases not matched to a gene. Germline CDR1 and CDR2: SGHNT and YYREEE (reference sequence). CDR3 length equals 16 residues. The CDR3 DNA follows: TGTGCCAGCAGCAGATGGGACAGGCGATCCACCTACGAGCAGTACTTC. This gives the protein CASSRWDRRSTYEQYF. Supplemented by reference TRBV5-4 and TRBJ2-7, the full variable domain reads ETGVTQSPTHLIKTRGQQVTLRCSSQSGHNTVSWYQQALGQGPQFIFQYYREEENGRGNFPPRFSGLQFPNYSSELNVNALELDDSALYLCASSRWDRRSTYEQYFGPGTRLTVT.

This chain links TRBV2 with TRBJ2-1, with a tentative D call TRBD1 (5 bases). The CDR3 extends over 12 amino acids. Germline V gene data show CDR1 as SNHLY and CDR2 as FYNNEI. Trimming shortened V by 8 bases and J by 7 bases, and 12 bases separated the two germline ends. CDR3 amino acids: CASSPDINEQFF. DNA for the CDR3: TGTGCCAGCTCCCCGGACATAAATGAGCAGTTCTTC.

The chain employs TRBV6-6 and TRBJ1-5, with TRBD1 identical over 8 bases. The CDR3 consists of 15 residues. V shed 6 bases, J shed 4 bases, and the junction held 8 bases outside the gene matches. The germline gives CDR1 MNHNY, CDR2 SVGAGI (reference sequence). The CDR3 loop is CASSLGQGGNQPQHF. CDR3 sequence (DNA): TGTGCCAGCAGCCTCGGACAGGGTGGGAATCAGCCCCAGCATTTT.